These T cell receptor beta chains were read from a single sample in a study of early T cells in non-severe SARS-CoV-2 infection. TCRdb fed the 5' RACE reads into MiXCR, producing one record per CDR3 protein. The table records 30,000 or so distinct CDR3 sequences, 3% to 5% of them present only once. The sequenced sample consisted of whole blood. The receptors shown here come from an adult who was a healthcare worker with PCR-confirmed SARS-CoV-2 infection or an uninfected control (not recorded which). Both conserved end residues are part of each CDR3. A D gene is named only where the DNA matches it firmly. Not every row has a clone size; where given, it reads once, few, many or a size class.

.,TRBJ2-5,many,TRBV7-9,TGTGCCAGCAGCTTAGTCCCTGGGGAGACCCAGTACTTC,CASSLVPGETQYF
.,TRBJ2-2,many,TRBV7-9,TGTGCCAGCAGCTTTGAGGAGGAGCTGTTTTTT,CASSFEEELFF
TRBD1,TRBJ1-1,many,TRBV7-9,TGTGCCAGCAGCTTTACCACCAGGGGGCCCATGAACACTGAAGCTTTCTTT,CASSFTTRGPMNTEAFF
.,TRBJ1-1,many,TRBV6-6,TGTGCCAGCAGCCCGGGGGACGGGTTCACTGAAGCTTTCTTT,CASSPGDGFTEAFF
.,TRBJ2-2,many,TRBV27,TGTGCCAGCAGTTTAAGGGGGAACACCGGGGAGCTGTTTTTT,CASSLRGNTGELFF
TRBD1,TRBJ1-5,many,TRBV7-9,TGTGCCAGCAGCTTAGCCGGGGGGACAGCTAATCAGCCCCAGCATTTT,CASSLAGGTANQPQHF
.,TRBJ1-1,many,TRBV6-1,TGTGCCTGTTACAGGGTGGAAAACACTGAAGCTTTCTTT,CACYRVENTEAFF
.,TRBJ2-3,many,TRBV20-1,TGCAGTGCCCGGTCGCAGTGGGTCACAGGGAGCCCAGATACGCAGTATTTT,CSARSQWVTGSPDTQYF
TRBD1,TRBJ2-1,many,TRBV9,TGTGCCAGCAGCGTAGGACAGGGGGTAGTTGATGAGCAGTTCTTC,CASSVGQGVVDEQFF
TRBD1,TRBJ2-1,many,TRBV5-1,TGCGCCAGCAGCCGCGGGACAGGGGGCTACAATGAGCAGTTCTTC,CASSRGTGGYNEQFF
.,TRBJ1-4,many,TRBV15,TGTGCCACCAGCAGAGTTCAGGGGAATGAAAAACTGTTTTTT,CATSRVQGNEKLFF
.,TRBJ2-7,few,TRBV21-1,TGTGCCAGCAGCAAAGCGGGTAGGAATTCCTACGAGCAGTACTTC,CASSKAGRNSYEQYF
.,TRBJ2-5,many,TRBV29-1,TGCAGCGTTGAAGCTTACCAAGAGACCCAGTACTTC,CSVEAYQETQYF
.,TRBJ2-1,many,TRBV20-1,TGCAGTGCTAAACAGTACAATGAGCAGTTCTTC,CSAKQYNEQFF
.,TRBJ1-1,many,TRBV29-1,TGCAGCGTCGACCAGGGGCCAGGCACTGAAGCTTTCTTT,CSVDQGPGTEAFF
TRBD1,TRBJ1-4,many,TRBV6-5,TGTGCCAGCAGCAGGGACAGCGAAAAACTGTTTTTT,CASSRDSEKLFF
.,TRBJ2-5,many,TRBV7-2,TGTGCCAGCAGCTTAGGGGGGCTAGGAGAGACCCAGTACTTC,CASSLGGLGETQYF
TRBD2,TRBJ2-1,.,TRBV27,TGTGCCAGCATTAAAAGCGGGAGCTCCTACAATGAGCAGTTCTTC,CASIKSGSSYNEQFF
.,TRBJ1-2,many,TRBV5-1,TGCGCCAGCAGCTTAAATACAGGGATTGACGGCTACACCTTC,CASSLNTGIDGYTF
.,TRBJ2-7,many,TRBV5-4,TGTGCCAGCAGCTCTACTCAAAGCTACGAGCAGTACTTC,CASSSTQSYEQYF
TRBD2,TRBJ2-7,many,TRBV12-5,TGTGCTAGTGGTTCAGATCGGACTAGCAGGGCGAGAGCCTACGAGCAGTACTTC,CASGSDRTSRARAYEQYF
.,TRBJ1-2,many,TRBV28,TGTGCCAGCAGTTACGGTCCGGGGCCGGGTGGCTACACCTTC,CASSYGPGPGGYTF
.,TRBJ1-4,.,TRBV10-3,TGTGCCATCAGTCCATCGGACGGAGGGGGAGAAAAACTGTTTTTT,CAISPSDGGGEKLFF
TRBD1,TRBJ1-1,many,TRBV5-1,TGCGCCAGCAGCTTGGCCTCGACAGGGGTAGTTTTCTTT,CASSLASTGVVFF
.,TRBJ1-4,many,TRBV19,TGTGCCTCGACGGAGGGGCAGAACGAGGAAAAACTGTTTTTT,CASTEGQNEEKLFF
.,TRBJ2-1,many,TRBV7-3,TGTGCCAGCAGCTTCGGACTCCTCAATGAGCAGTTCTTC,CASSFGLLNEQFF
TRBD2,TRBJ2-1,many,TRBV19,TGTGCCACTCTAGCGGGTGCTGAGCAGTTCTTC,CATLAGAEQFF
TRBD1,TRBJ1-4,many,TRBV20-1,TGCAGTGCTAGGGGGGTGAAGCGGACAGGCATTTTT,CSARGVKRTGIF
TRBD2,TRBJ2-5,many,TRBV12-3/TRBV12-4,TGTGCCAGCAGTCCCTCGCGGGGGGAGACCCAGTACTTC,CASSPSRGETQYF
TRBD1,TRBJ2-1,many,TRBV9,TGTGCCAGCAGCGTGGACAGGGCTTACAATGAGCAGTTCTTC,CASSVDRAYNEQFF
.,TRBJ2-2,few,TRBV19,TGTGCCAGTACCGCATGGCCTACCGGGGAGCTGTTTTTT,CASTAWPTGELFF
.,TRBJ2-2,many,TRBV12-3/TRBV12-4,TGTGCCAGCAGTTTAATAGGCTTGTCGAACACCGGGGAGCTGTTTTTT,CASSLIGLSNTGELFF
TRBD1,TRBJ2-7,few,TRBV9,TGCGCCAGCAGCGTAGCTCAAGGGACAGCACTCTACGAGCAGTACTTC,CASSVAQGTALYEQYF
TRBD2,TRBJ2-5,.,TRBV9,TGTGCCAGCAGCGTAGATGTAGCGGGGGCCACGAGGGAGACCCAGTACTTC,CASSVDVAGATRETQYF
.,TRBJ1-1,many,TRBV12-3/TRBV12-4,TGTGCCAGCAGCGTGGGGGGCGGACCGAACACTGAAGCTTTCTTT,CASSVGGGPNTEAFF
TRBD1,TRBJ2-2,many,TRBV7-6,TGTGCCAGCAGTCGACAGGGGGCGACCGGGGAGCTGTTTTTT,CASSRQGATGELFF
.,TRBJ2-1,.,TRBV2,TGTGCCAGCAGGGTGGCAGGAATGTACAATGAGCAGTTCTTC,CASRVAGMYNEQFF
.,TRBJ2-3,many,TRBV7-9,TGTGCCAGCAGTTGGGGTGGTAGCGGAGGCACAGATACGCAGTATTTT,CASSWGGSGGTDTQYF
.,TRBJ1-4,few,TRBV4-1,TGCGCCAGCAGCCAAGATTGGGCCCCGGGCCAGGGGTGGGATGAAAAACTGTTTTTT,CASSQDWAPGQGWDEKLFF
TRBD2,TRBJ2-1,many,TRBV10-3,TGTGCCATCAGCCCAATGAGGGCGGGGGGCTCCTACAATGAGCAGTTCTTC,CAISPMRAGGSYNEQFF
TRBD2,TRBJ2-7,many,TRBV30,TGTGCCTGGAGTGTACCCAGGGGGAGGACTAGCGGAACCTACGAGCAGTACTTC,CAWSVPRGRTSGTYEQYF
.,TRBJ1-1,many,TRBV5-5,TGTGCCAGCAGCTTGCAGGCCATGAACACTGAAGCTTTCTTT,CASSLQAMNTEAFF
.,TRBJ1-1,many,TRBV4-3,TGCGCCAGCAGCCAAGGGAGAGGATCTGAAGCTTTCTTT,CASSQGRGSEAFF